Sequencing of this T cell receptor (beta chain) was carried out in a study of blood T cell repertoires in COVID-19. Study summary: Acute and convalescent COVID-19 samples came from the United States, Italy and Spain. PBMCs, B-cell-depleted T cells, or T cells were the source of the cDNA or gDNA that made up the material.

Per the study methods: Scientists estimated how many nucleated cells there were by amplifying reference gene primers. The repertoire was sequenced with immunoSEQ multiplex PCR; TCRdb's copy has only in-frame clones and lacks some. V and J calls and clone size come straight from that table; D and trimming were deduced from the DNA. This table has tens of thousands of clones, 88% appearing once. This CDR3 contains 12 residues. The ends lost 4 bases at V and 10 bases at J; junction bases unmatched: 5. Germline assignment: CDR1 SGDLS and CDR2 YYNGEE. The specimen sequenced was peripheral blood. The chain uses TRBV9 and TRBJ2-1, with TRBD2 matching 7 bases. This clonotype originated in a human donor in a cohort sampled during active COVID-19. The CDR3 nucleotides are TGTGCCAGCAGCTGGGAGGGAGAGGAGCAGTTCTTC. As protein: CASSWEGEEQFF. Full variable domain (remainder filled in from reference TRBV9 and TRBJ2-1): DSGVTQTPKHLITATGQRVTLRCSPRSGDLSVYWYQQSLDQGLQFLIQYYNGEERAKGNILERFSAQQFPDLHSELNLSSLELGDSALYFCASSWEGEEQFFGPGTRLTVL.